Each of the 3 T cell receptor beta chains below was sequenced from the same sample in a study of metastatic and nonmetastatic thyroid tumors. TCRdb re-analyzed the PCR reads through MiXCR. Here the sample spans about 50,000 clones, about 4.2% being singletons. No treatment had been given to any patient before thyroid surgery. Sequencing was carried out using blood. These receptors were taken from a female donor with papillary thyroid cancer or a benign thyroid nodule (not recorded which). Some clones in this sample may be carry-over from other donors' samples.

This clone was picked up many times. The V and J genes are TRBV24-1 and TRBJ2-1, with 11 bases identical to TRBD2. The CDR3 has 14 amino acids. Losses at the gene ends were 5 bases for V and 6 bases for J; bases not matched to a gene: 2. CDR1 is KGHDR, CDR2 SFDVKD, per germline. The CDR3 region has the DNA TGTGCCACCAGTGGAACTAGCGGGAGCAATGAGCAGTTCTTC. Its protein product is CATSGTSGSNEQFF.

The table lists this clone with many counts. The chain uses TRBV3-1 and TRBJ2-5; D not certain. This CDR3 is built from 14 residues. Deletions cut 0 bases from V and 2 bases from J, with 7 bases between. Germline CDR1 and CDR2: LGHDT and YNNKEL (reference sequence). The CDR3, as DNA: TGTGCCAGCAGCCAAGAAGACTCGCAAGAGACCCAGTACTTC. It codes for CASSQEDSQETQYF.

In its sample, this clone was seen many times. The J gene is TRBJ2-7, the V gene TRBV7-2; the match to TRBD1 covers 9 bases. Germline V gene sequence: CDR1 SGHTA, CDR2 FQGNSA. V dropped 4 bases and J dropped 7; count of bases not matched to a gene: 8. CDR3 length: 14 residues. The CDR3 reads CASSWGQGTGEQYF. The CDR3, as DNA: TGTGCCAGCAGCTGGGGACAGGGAACAGGGGAGCAGTACTTC.